Shown below are 24 T cell receptor beta chains from a single sample sequenced in a study of shared clonotypes between healthy human individuals. Clones were sequenced by immunoSEQ multiplex PCR, and TCRdb holds only the in-frame ones, with some missing. This sample has about 2.4 million clones; about 92% occur once, and the top ten carry 0.14%. Sequenced: naive CD4+ T cells sorted from blood. Subset given: CD45RA+ positively selected. Receptors originate from a man aged 18 to 30 in good health.

The chain uses TRBV6-1 and TRBJ2-5; no definite D call. CDR1 and CDR2 from the germline V gene are MNHNS and SASEGT. Trimming shortened V by 6 bases and J by 13 bases, and 12 bases separated the two germline ends. There are 10 residues in the CDR3. CDR3 bases: TGTGCCAGCAGCAACGGGCTCCCGTACTTC. Its translation: CASSNGLPYF.

This sequence joins TRBV15 and TRBJ2-7; D possibly uses TRBD1 or TRBD2 (5 bases each). There are 14 residues in the CDR3. Trimming stripped 0 bases from V and 5 bases from J, with 11 bases between. Looked up from germline, CDR1 is LNHNV and CDR2 is YYDKDF (reference sequence). Here the CDR3 reads CATSRDSLGHEQYF. In nucleotides, the CDR3 is TGTGCCACCAGCAGAGATAGCTTGGGACACGAGCAGTACTTC.

The CDR3 DNA reads TGTGCCAGCAGCGCCCCTCACGCCCCTAGCGGGGTCTACTACGAGCAGTACTTC. Amino acids: CASSAPHAPSGVYYEQYF. The gene calls are TRBV7-3 and TRBJ2-5, with TRBD2 identical over 9 bases. The end of the DNA fits TRBJ2-7 better, so the J call may be wrong. The germline V gene encodes CDR1 SGHTA and CDR2 FQGTGA. The CDR3 has 18 residues.

This clone came up once. This sequence joins TRBV5-1 and TRBJ2-1, with 9 bases that match TRBD1. CDR3 size: 14 residues. V lost 0 bases and J lost 6; bases outside the gene matches: 1. Germline V gene sequence: CDR1 SGHRS, CDR2 YFSETQ. This chain's CDR3 is CASSLGTGVNEQFF. The CDR3 region has the DNA TGCGCCAGCAGCTTGGGGACAGGGGTCAATGAGCAGTTCTTC.

A single count supports this clone. The genes are TRBV19 and TRBJ1-1; D perhaps matches TRBD1 (6 bases). From germline, CDR1 is LNHDA and CDR2 SQIVND (reference sequence). The CDR3 contains 18 residues. V lost 7 bases and J lost 4, with 28 bases in between. CDR3 sequence: CASKPSTGTWKGFTEAFF. DNA for the CDR3: TGTGCCAGTAAACCCTCGACAGGTACGTGGAAAGGTTTCACTGAAGCTTTCTTT. Combining the CDR3 with reference TRBV19 and TRBJ1-1 gives the whole variable domain DGGITQSPKYLFRKEGQNVTLSCEQNLNHDAMYWYRQDPGQGLRLIYYSQIVNDFQKGDIAEGYSVSREKKESFPLTVTSAQKNPTAFYLCASKPSTGTWKGFTEAFFGQGTRLTVV.

Details on this clone: This sample also contains other DNA sequences that code for the same CDR3. This chain connects TRBV7-9 to TRBJ2-3; 9 positions agree with TRBD2. The CDR3 is 16 amino acids. After removal of 1 base from V and 2 bases from J, the junction contained 4 bases not matched to a gene. Germline CDR1 is SEHNR and CDR2 is FQNEAQ (reference sequence). The CDR3 loop reads CASSLGLAGITDTQYF. CDR3 bases: TGTGCCAGCAGCTTAGGGCTAGCGGGGATCACAGATACGCAGTATTTT.

V is TRBV10-3 and J is TRBJ2-5; D could derive from TRBD1 or TRBD2 (5 bases each). The J call may not be correct, given that the DNA end is closer to TRBJ2-7. The CDR3 has 13 amino acids. Germline CDR1 and CDR2: ENHRY and SYGVKD. CDR3 residues: CAISFGGSYEQYF. The CDR3 DNA reads TGTGCCATCAGTTTTGGGGGTTCCTACGAGCAGTACTTC.

On this clone itself: Germline and junction disagree at one end, which may indicate a read error. This chain joins TRBV6-5 and TRBJ2-7, with TRBD2 as a possible D gene (5 bases). This CDR3 region has 9 residues. Germline CDR1 and CDR2: MNHEY and SVGAGI. The CDR3 region is CASSNEGGF. CDR3 in DNA: TGTGCCAGCAGCAACGAGGGTGGCTTC.

This chain connects TRBV5-1 to TRBJ2-7; 8 nucleotides line up with TRBD1. Germline V gene lookup returns CDR1 SGHRS and CDR2 YFSETQ. Trimming cost V 4 bases and J 2 bases; bases outside gene matches: 8. CDR3 length: 15 residues. CDR3 DNA sequence: TGCGCCAGCAGCCTGGAGACAGGGGCAACCTACGAGCAGTACTTC. Its protein product is CASSLETGATYEQYF. Looking up the rest from reference TRBV5-1 and TRBJ2-7 gives the full variable domain: KAGVTQTPRYLIKTRGQQVTLSCSPISGHRSVSWYQQTPGQGLQFLFEYFSETQRNKGNFPGRFSGRQFSNSRSEMNVSTLELGDSALYLCASSLETGATYEQYFGPGTRLTVT.

The chain links TRBV9 to TRBJ2-1; 7 bases agree with TRBD2. Germline V lookup: CDR1 SGDLS, CDR2 YYNGEE. V lost 0 bases, J lost 6 bases, and 9 bases stayed unmatched. The length of the CDR3 is 16 residues. CDR3 protein: CASSVDGGSVSNEQFF. In DNA, the CDR3 is TGTGCCAGCAGCGTAGATGGCGGGAGCGTCTCCAATGAGCAGTTCTTC.

V is TRBV18 and J is TRBJ1-4; D ambiguous. The CDR3 spans 15 residues. Germline assignment: CDR1 KGHSH and CDR2 LQKENI. Trimming shortened V by 3 bases and J by 6 bases, and 14 bases separated the two germline ends. The CDR3 region is CASSPRRPGDEKLFF. Written as DNA, the CDR3 is TGTGCCAGCTCACCGCGCAGGCCTGGCGATGAAAAACTGTTTTTT. The complete variable domain, with remaining parts taken from reference TRBV18 and TRBJ1-4, reads NAGVMQNPRHLVRRRGQEARLRCSPMKGHSHVYWYRQLPEEGLKFMVYLQKENIIDESGMPKERFSAEFPKEGPSILRIQQVVRGDSAAYFCASSPRRPGDEKLFFGSGTQLSVL.

The V gene is TRBV5-8, the J gene TRBJ2-3, with 7 bases lining up with TRBD2. From germline, CDR1 is SGHTS and CDR2 YDEGEE. This CDR3 region has 20 residues. Trimming took 4 bases from V and 1 from J; bases not matched to a gene: 21. This CDR3 reads CASSPGRGDSGEGGTDTQYF. DNA for the CDR3: TGTGCCAGCAGCCCGGGGAGGGGCGATTCGGGCGAAGGGGGCACAGATACGCAGTATTTT.

In the case of this clone: Other DNA sequences in this sample translate to the same CDR3. The chain combines TRBV5-1 with TRBJ2-3; the D gene could be TRBD1 or TRBD2 (6 bases each). Germline CDR1 SGHRS, CDR2 YFSETQ. Trimming took 0 bases from V and 6 from J, leaving 11 bases between them. The CDR3 loop spans 14 amino acids. The CDR3 loop reads CASSLAGAGDTQYF. The CDR3 DNA is TGCGCCAGCAGCTTGGCAGGGGCGGGGGATACGCAGTATTTT.

V usage is TRBV5-1 and J usage is TRBJ1-5; TRBD1 might be the D (5 bases). The V gene's germline CDR1 is SGHRS and CDR2 YFSETQ. The CDR3 runs to 14 residues. V shed 0 bases and J shed 7 bases, with 11 bases lying between them. The CDR3, as DNA: TGCGCCAGCAGCTTGGAATCGGGGGGGCAGCCCCAGCATTTT. Its protein is CASSLESGGQPQHF.

J is TRBJ2-3 and V is TRBV5-4; no firm D call. The CDR3 is 15 amino acids. Germline values: CDR1 SGHNT, CDR2 YYREEE (reference sequence). V lost 7 bases and J lost 0, with 15 bases in between. CDR3 DNA sequence: TGTGCCAGCCGCAAAGTGGGGTCTAGCACAGATACGCAGTATTTT. Residues: CASRKVGSSTDTQYF. Full variable domain (outside the CDR3, taken from reference TRBV5-4 and TRBJ2-3): ETGVTQSPTHLIKTRGQQVTLRCSSQSGHNTVSWYQQALGQGPQFIFQYYREEENGRGNFPPRFSGLQFPNYSSELNVNALELDDSALYLCASRKVGSSTDTQYFGPGTRLTVL.

The genes are TRBV7-9 and TRBJ1-2; D might be TRBD1 (5 bases). The CDR3 covers 17 residues. CDR1 SEHNR and CDR2 FQNEAQ come from the germline V gene (reference sequence). Trimming removed 5 bases at V and 4 bases at J, with 23 bases between. The CDR3 loop reads CASSPTGTGRLSYGYTF. As DNA, the CDR3 is TGTGCCAGCAGCCCTACCGGGACCGGCCGATTAAGCTATGGCTACACCTTC.

This clone came up a few times. The chain links TRBV19 to TRBJ1-5; D is perhaps TRBD1 (6 bases). V lost 6 bases and J 2 bases, leaving 14 bases between the germline ends. The CDR3 length is 15 residues. Germline V CDR1 and CDR2: LNHDA, SQIVND (reference sequence). The CDR3 nucleotides are TGTGCCAGTAGGACGACAGGTGGGGGCAATCAGCCCCAGCATTTT. Residues: CASRTTGGGNQPQHF.

Turning to this clone: Other DNA sequences in this specimen translate into the identical CDR3. The rearrangement joins TRBV7-3 to TRBJ2-2; D not resolved. Germline lookup yields CDR1 SGHTA and CDR2 FQGTGA. The CDR3 runs 14 residues. The V gene lost 3 bases and the J gene lost 1 base, with 6 bases spanning the gap. The CDR3 DNA reads TGTGCCAGCAGCTTTAGTGGGAACACCGGGGAGCTGTTTTTT. As protein: CASSFSGNTGELFF.

The rearrangement joins TRBV6-4 to TRBJ2-1; D is unclear. CDR3 length: 15 amino acids. The V and J ends lost 4 bases and 0 bases respectively, with 10 bases between them. Germline V gene data show CDR1 as MRHNA and CDR2 as SNTAGT. CDR3: CASSVGLSSYNEQFF. In DNA, the CDR3 is TGTGCCAGCAGTGTGGGTTTAAGCTCCTACAATGAGCAGTTCTTC.

The rearrangement links TRBV6-5 to TRBJ2-7; 8 bases map to TRBD2. There are 16 residues in the CDR3. Trimming at V came to 3 bases and at J to 7 bases, leaving 14 bases not matched to a gene. CDR1 and CDR2 from the germline V gene are MNHEY and SVGAGI. The CDR3 DNA follows: TGTGCCAGCAGTTATCTCTTAGCGGGGTCCCCAGGGGAGCAGTACTTC. It is translated as CASSYLLAGSPGEQYF.

V is TRBV4-3 and J is TRBJ2-3; D remains unclear. CDR3 size: 16 residues. The V end was cut by 4 bases, the J end by 0 bases, with 14 bases between. Looked up from germline, CDR1 is LGHNA and CDR2 is YSLEER. Here the CDR3 reads CASSPLGPPSTDTQYF. The CDR3 DNA follows: TGCGCCAGCAGCCCCCTCGGGCCACCAAGCACAGATACGCAGTATTTT.

The rearrangement uses TRBV7-2 and TRBJ2-1; TRBD2 aligns across 7 bases. The CDR3 is made up of 15 amino acids. The V gene end was trimmed by 1 base and the J gene end by 9 bases; junction bases not matched to a gene: 9. The V gene's germline CDR1 is SGHTA and CDR2 FQGNSA. The CDR3 reads CASSLVRGGISEQFF. CDR3 DNA sequence: TGTGCCAGCAGCTTAGTACGGGGAGGGATAAGTGAGCAGTTCTTC.

J is TRBJ2-7 and V is TRBV5-1; TRBD2 matches at 13 bases. Germline V gene lookup returns CDR1 SGHRS and CDR2 YFSETQ. J gave up 4 bases and V 5 bases, and 3 bases lay outside the gene matches. This CDR3 contains 14 residues. In DNA, the CDR3 is TGCGCCAGCAGACCGGGACTAGCGGGGTACGAGCAGTACTTC. It codes for CASRPGLAGYEQYF.

About this clone itself: This same CDR3 is encoded by further DNA sequences in the sample. V gene TRBV10-3 combines with J gene TRBJ1-4, with D unresolved. V gave up 0 bases and J gave up 8 bases, with 10 bases separating them. Germline-derived CDR1 and CDR2 are ENHRY and SYGVKD. CDR3 length: 14 residues. For the CDR3, the DNA is TGTGCCATCAGTGAGTCCGGGCCGGGGGAAAAACTGTTTTTT. Encoded protein: CAISESGPGEKLFF.